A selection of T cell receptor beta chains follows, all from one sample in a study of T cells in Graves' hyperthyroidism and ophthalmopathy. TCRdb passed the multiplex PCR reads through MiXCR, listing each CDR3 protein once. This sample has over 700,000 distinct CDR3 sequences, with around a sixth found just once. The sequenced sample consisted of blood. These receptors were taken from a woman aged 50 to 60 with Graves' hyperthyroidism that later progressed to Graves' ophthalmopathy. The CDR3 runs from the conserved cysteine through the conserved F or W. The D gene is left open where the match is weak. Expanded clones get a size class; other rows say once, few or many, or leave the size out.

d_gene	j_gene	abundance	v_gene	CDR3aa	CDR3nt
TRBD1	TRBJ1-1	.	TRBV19	CASSWDRGYTEAFF	TGTGCCAGTAGTTGGGACAGGGGGTACACTGAAGCTTTCTTT
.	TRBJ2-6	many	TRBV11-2	CASSLVSARFSGANVLTF	TGTGCCAGCAGCTTAGTTTCTGCGCGTTTCTCTGGGGCCAACGTCCTGACTTTC
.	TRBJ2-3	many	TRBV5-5	CASSLDVTDTQYF	TGTGCCAGCAGCTTGGACGTGACAGATACGCAGTATTTT
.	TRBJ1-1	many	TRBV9	CASSALSDPGTEAFF	TGTGCCAGCAGCGCCCTATCGGACCCAGGCACTGAAGCTTTCTTT
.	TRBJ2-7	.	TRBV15	CATSRDWGEQYF	TGTGCCACCAGCAGAGATTGGGGGGAGCAGTACTTC
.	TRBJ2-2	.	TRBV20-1	CSARNFERDGTGELFF	TGCAGTGCTCGCAATTTCGAGAGGGACGGCACCGGGGAGCTGTTTTTT
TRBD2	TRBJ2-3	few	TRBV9	CASSVDGGARTDTQYF	TGTGCCAGCAGCGTAGACGGGGGGGCACGCACAGATACGCAGTATTTT
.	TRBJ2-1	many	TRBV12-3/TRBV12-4	CASSPSGPTNEQFF	TGTGCCAGCAGCCCCTCTGGGCCTACCAATGAGCAGTTCTTC
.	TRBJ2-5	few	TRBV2	CASIPSAGDVSETQYF	TGTGCCAGCATCCCCTCGGCAGGGGATGTGAGTGAGACCCAGTACTTC
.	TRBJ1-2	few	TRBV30	CAWRAPRGYTF	TGTGCCTGGAGGGCCCCCAGGGGCTACACCTTC
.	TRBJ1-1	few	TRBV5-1	CAGSGTGGNTEAFF	TGCGCCGGCAGCGGAACCGGAGGAAACACTGAAGCTTTCTTT
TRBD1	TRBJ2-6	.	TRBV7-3	CASSRQGSSGANVLTF	TGTGCCAGCAGCCGACAGGGCAGCTCTGGGGCCAACGTCCTGACTTTC
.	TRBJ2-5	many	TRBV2	CASSGFDPGQTQYF	TGTGCCAGCAGCGGATTTGACCCCGGTCAGACCCAGTACTTC
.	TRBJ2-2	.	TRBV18	CASSPDAGELFF	TGTGCCAGCTCACCCGACGCGGGGGAGCTGTTTTTT
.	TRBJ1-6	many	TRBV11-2	CASSFRQESPLHF	TGTGCCAGCAGCTTTCGACAGGAATCACCCCTCCACTTT
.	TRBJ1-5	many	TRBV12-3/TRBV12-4	CASSLRGQIYSNQPQHF	TGTGCCAGCAGTTTACGGGGCCAGATTTATAGCAATCAGCCCCAGCATTTT
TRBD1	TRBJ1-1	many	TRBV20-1	CSARETGREAFF	TGCAGTGCTAGAGAGACAGGGCGTGAAGCTTTCTTT
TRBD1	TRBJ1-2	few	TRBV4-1	CASSQEVRTGGIYGYTF	TGCGCCAGCAGCCAAGAGGTCAGGACAGGGGGGATTTATGGCTACACCTTC
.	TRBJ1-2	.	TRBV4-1	CASSPESVRRDGYTF	TGCGCCAGCAGCCCCGAGTCGGTCCGGAGAGATGGCTACACCTTC
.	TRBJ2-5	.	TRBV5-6	CASSLGLLQETQYF	TGTGCCAGCAGCTTGGGTCTCCTACAAGAGACCCAGTACTTC
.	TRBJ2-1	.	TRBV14	CASSQGWGSQRFF	TGTGCCAGCAGCCAAGGGTGGGGGAGTCAGCGGTTCTTC
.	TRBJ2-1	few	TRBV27	CASSRTGLGEQFF	TGTGCCAGCAGTAGAACAGGGCTCGGTGAGCAGTTCTTC
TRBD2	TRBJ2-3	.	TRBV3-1	CASSPVAGGLTDTQYF	TGTGCCAGCAGCCCGGTGGCGGGGGGCCTCACAGATACGCAGTATTTT
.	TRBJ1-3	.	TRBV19	CASSGTTGNTIYF	TGTGCCAGTAGTGGGACCACTGGAAACACCATATATTTT
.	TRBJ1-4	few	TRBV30	CAWKARANEKLFF	TGTGCCTGGAAGGCCAGGGCGAATGAAAAACTGTTTTTT
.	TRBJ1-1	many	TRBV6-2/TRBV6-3	CASRQLGGNTEAFF	TGTGCCAGCCGTCAATTGGGGGGTAACACTGAAGCTTTCTTT
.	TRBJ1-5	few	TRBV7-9	CASSPSSSNQPQHF	TGTGCCAGCAGCCCGAGCTCAAGCAATCAGCCCCAGCATTTT
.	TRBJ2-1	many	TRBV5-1	CASSLQQSSSYNEQFF	TGCGCCAGCAGCCTACAACAGTCCAGCTCCTACAATGAGCAGTTCTTC
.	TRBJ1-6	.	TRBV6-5	CASSYGGSSYNSPLHF	TGTGCCAGCAGTTACGGCGGGAGCTCCTATAATTCACCCCTCCACTTT